Shown below are 25 T cell receptor beta chains from a single sample sequenced in a study of OX40 agonist ivuxolimab in advanced cancers. Profiling relied on immunoSEQ multiplex PCR, and the TCRdb table lists in-frame clones only, not all of them. The profile shows about 58,000 clones, roughly 87% of them singletons. The sequences come from CD4+ or CD8+ T cells sorted from blood, collected in a trial of the OX40 agonist ivuxolimab. These receptors all stem from an adult with an advanced solid tumor such as melanoma, head and neck, liver or kidney cancer.

The J gene is TRBJ2-5, the V gene TRBV5-4; weak D call: TRBD2 (6 bases). The germline CDR1 and CDR2 sequences are SGHNT and YYREEE (reference sequence). Trimming removed 4 bases from V and 5 bases from J, with 15 bases in between. The CDR3 is 14 amino acids. CDR3 residues: CASSPRGGVETQYF. Here the CDR3 DNA reads TGTGCCAGCAGCCCGCGTGGAGGGGTGGAGACCCAGTACTTC.

This sequence joins TRBV2 and TRBJ2-2; D may be TRBD1 (6 bases). CDR3 size: 13 residues. From germline, CDR1 is SNHLY and CDR2 FYNNEI. V shed 6 bases and J shed 5 bases, with 10 bases lying between them. The CDR3 is CASSSRGTGELFF. The CDR3 DNA reads TGTGCCAGCAGCTCCAGGGGAACCGGGGAGCTGTTTTTT.

To note about this clone: The junction does not match germline at one end; this may be a read error. The CDR3 DNA follows: TGTACCAGCACCGACACGACACATTATAGCAATCAGCCCCAGCATTTT. Its translation is CTSTDTTHYSNQPQHF. The chain joins TRBV2 to TRBJ1-5; D gene ambiguous. The CDR3 has 16 residues. CDR1 is SNHLY and CDR2 is FYNNEI in the germline V gene.

V usage is TRBV2 and J usage is TRBJ2-7; TRBD1 or TRBD2 may be the D gene (5 bases each). V shed 8 bases and J shed 2 bases, with 25 bases lying between them. Germline assignment: CDR1 SNHLY and CDR2 FYNNEI. CDR3 length: 17 amino acids. Here the CDR3 reads CASGGRRAQSGTYEQYF. CDR3 DNA sequence: TGTGCCAGCGGGGGTAGGCGGGCACAGTCGGGAACCTACGAGCAGTACTTC. The full variable domain, with the rest looked up from reference TRBV2 and TRBJ2-7, is EPEVTQTPSHQVTQMGQEVILRCVPISNHLYFYWYRQILGQKVEFLVSFYNNEISEKSEIFDDQFSVERPDGSNFTLKIRSTKLEDSAMYFCASGGRRAQSGTYEQYFGPGTRLTVT.

J is TRBJ1-2 and V is TRBV29-1; D might be TRBD1 (6 bases). Germline CDR1 SQVTM, CDR2 ANQGSEA. This CDR3 has 15 residues. V gave up 6 bases and J gave up 3 bases, with 20 bases separating them. For the CDR3, the DNA is TGCAGCGTCCAGACCGGCGGGGGCTCATACTATGGCTACACCTTC. Its protein is CSVQTGGGSYYGYTF.

The chain links TRBV7-2 to TRBJ2-5; D may be TRBD1 (6 bases). The V end lost 6 bases, the J end lost 4 bases, and 12 bases lay between the germline ends. The length of the CDR3 is 13 residues. Germline-derived CDR1 and CDR2 are SGHTA and FQGNSA. CDR3 in amino acids: CASRTTGGETQYF. CDR3 DNA sequence: TGTGCCAGCAGAACGACAGGTGGAGAGACCCAGTACTTC.

The V gene is TRBV30, the J gene TRBJ2-6; D possibly uses TRBD1 or TRBD2 (5 bases each). The V end lost 2 bases, the J end lost 4 bases, and 9 bases lay between the germline ends. The CDR3 sequence is 14 residues long. Germline V gene data show CDR1 as GTSNPN and CDR2 as SVGIG (reference sequence). The CDR3 region is CAWSQWGGANVLTF. The CDR3 DNA follows: TGTGCCTGGAGTCAATGGGGGGGGGCCAACGTCCTGACTTTC.

The gene calls are TRBV5-1 and TRBJ2-5; D perhaps matches TRBD2 (5 bases). The V gene's germline CDR1 is SGHRS and CDR2 YFSETQ. This CDR3 has 15 amino acids. Between the trimmed V and J ends, which lost 4 bases and 4 bases, there was a span of 17 bases. CDR3 amino acids: CASSTFAGVTETQYF. CDR3 DNA: TGCGCCAGCAGCACTTTTGCCGGGGTCACAGAGACCCAGTACTTC.

The chain couples TRBV27 to TRBJ2-7; 10 bases agree with TRBD2. V gave up 3 bases and J gave up 4 bases; unmatched junction bases: 6. In germline, CDR1 is MNHEY, CDR2 SMNVEV (reference sequence). The CDR3 sequence is 15 residues long. CDR3 amino acids: CASSLAPSGSYEQYF. Here the CDR3 DNA reads TGTGCCAGCAGTTTGGCCCCTAGCGGGAGTTACGAGCAGTACTTC.

The genes are TRBV4-1 and TRBJ2-3; possible D gene TRBD1, 7 bases. The CDR3 totals 17 residues. Looked up from germline, CDR1 is MGHRA and CDR2 is YSYEKL. V lost 0 bases and J 1 base, leaving 14 bases between the germline ends. The CDR3 spells CASSQEEGGTGTDTQYF. The CDR3 nucleotides read TGCGCCAGCAGCCAAGAAGAAGGGGGGACAGGCACAGATACGCAGTATTTT.

A few counts support this clone. For the CDR3, the DNA is TGTGCCAGCAGCCTAGACAGGACCTATGGCTACACCTTC. Amino acids: CASSLDRTYGYTF. The chain has TRBV5-4 and TRBJ1-2; TRBD1 is a possible D gene (6 bases). The CDR3 is 13 amino acids. Between the trimmed V and J ends, which lost 4 bases and 4 bases, there was a span of 11 bases. The germline CDR1 and CDR2 sequences are SGHNT and YYREEE (reference sequence).

This chain connects TRBV4-2 to TRBJ2-2; D is undetermined. Germline values: CDR1 LGHNA, CDR2 YNFKEQ. Trimming removed 0 bases at V and 6 bases at J, with 11 bases between. The CDR3 is 15 residues long. Written as DNA, the CDR3 is TGTGCCAGCAGCCAAGAACGGGCCCGCGCCGGGGAGCTGTTTTTT. Its translation is CASSQERARAGELFF.

V and J are TRBV9 and TRBJ2-1, with 16 bases matching TRBD2. V was pared by 5 bases and J by 5 bases, with 10 bases of the junction left unmatched. The germline CDR1 and CDR2 sequences are SGDLS and YYNGEE. The CDR3 length is 18 residues. CDR3 nucleotides: TGTGCCAGCAGTATCGGGACTAGCGGGAGGGCCCGTAACAATGAGCAGTTCTTC. Its protein product is CASSIGTSGRARNNEQFF.

V gene TRBV10-3 combines with J gene TRBJ1-1; D is perhaps TRBD1 (6 bases). This CDR3 contains 15 residues. Trimming cost V 7 bases and J 1 base, with 16 bases left between them. Germline V gives CDR1 ENHRY, CDR2 SYGVKD. The CDR3 coding sequence is TGTGCCATCAATTCCGGGACACTATGGAACACTGAAGCTTTCTTT. It yields the protein CAINSGTLWNTEAFF.

The chain combines TRBV7-3 with TRBJ2-3; the D gene could be TRBD1 or TRBD2 (5 bases each). CDR1 and CDR2 (germline): SGHTA, FQGTGA. The CDR3 has 15 residues. V was trimmed by 5 bases and J by 3 bases, leaving 15 bases between them. The CDR3 sequence is CASSHGTRRTDTQYF. The CDR3 DNA reads TGTGCCAGCAGCCACGGGACCCGAAGAACAGATACGCAGTATTTT. The full variable domain, its missing parts supplied by reference TRBV7-3 and TRBJ2-3, is GAGVSQTPSNKVTEKGKYVELRCDPISGHTALYWYRQSLGQGPEFLIYFQGTGAADDSGLPNDRFFAVRPEGSVSTLKIQRTERGDSAVYLCASSHGTRRTDTQYFGPGTRLTVL.

This clone came up once. The rearrangement joins TRBV19 to TRBJ1-5; 9 bases are shared with TRBD1. Trimming removed 5 bases from V and 4 bases from J; junction bases left unmatched: 3. Per the germline V gene, CDR1 is LNHDA and CDR2 is SQIVND (reference sequence). There are 14 residues in the CDR3. The CDR3 sequence: CASSETGGNQPQHF. For the CDR3, the DNA is TGTGCCAGTAGTGAGACAGGGGGGAATCAGCCCCAGCATTTT.

This chain joins TRBV2 and TRBJ1-2, with a tentative D call TRBD1 (6 bases). Trimming removed 3 bases at V and 8 bases at J, with 10 bases between. Germline CDR1 and CDR2: SNHLY and FYNNEI. CDR3 size: 12 residues. CDR3 nucleotide sequence: TGTGCCAGCAGTGACAGGGGCTACGGCTACACCTTC. It yields the protein CASSDRGYGYTF.

This sequence joins TRBV6-5 and TRBJ2-1; weak D call: TRBD2 (6 bases). The CDR3 has 13 residues. V gave up 9 bases and J gave up 5 bases, with 14 bases separating them. The germline V gene has CDR1 MNHEY and CDR2 SVGAGI. Written as DNA, the CDR3 is TGTGCCAGTCAGATCGGGGGAGACAATGAGCAGTTCTTC. This sequence encodes CASQIGGDNEQFF.

This clone showed up just once. V is TRBV10-3 and J is TRBJ2-1; 15 bases agree with TRBD2. CDR1 and CDR2 (germline): ENHRY, SYGVKD. V shed 6 bases and J 6 bases; nucleotides not matched to a gene: 3. The CDR3 runs 15 residues. The CDR3 spells CAIRGTSGGFNEQFF. The CDR3 region has the DNA TGTGCCATCAGAGGGACTAGCGGGGGGTTCAATGAGCAGTTCTTC.

There are a few counts of this clone. The V call is TRBV19, the J call TRBJ1-2, with 7 bases lining up with TRBD1. The CDR3 has 13 residues. Germline assignment: CDR1 LNHDA and CDR2 SQIVND (reference sequence). The ends lost 8 bases at V and 0 bases at J; junction bases unmatched: 3. In DNA form, the CDR3 reads TGTGCCAGTGCCGGGACAGCTAACTATGGCTACACCTTC. Protein: CASAGTANYGYTF.

The J gene is TRBJ2-2, the V gene TRBV6-6; D may be TRBD1 or TRBD2 (5 bases each). The CDR3 is 14 amino acids. V lost 6 bases to trimming and J lost 5 bases, with 13 bases between them. Germline CDR1 MNHNY, CDR2 SVGAGI (reference sequence). CDR3 amino acids: CASRWDGSTGELFF. For the CDR3, the DNA is TGTGCCAGCAGATGGGACGGATCGACCGGGGAGCTGTTTTTT.

This clone was seen once. This chain connects TRBV15 to TRBJ2-5; no clear D. This CDR3 comprises 12 residues. V lost 1 base and J lost 5, with 5 bases in between. Germline V gene lookup returns CDR1 LNHNV and CDR2 YYDKDF (reference sequence). The CDR3 is CATSRGVETQYF. The DNA of the CDR3 is TGTGCCACCAGCAGAGGGGTGGAGACCCAGTACTTC. Looking up the rest from reference TRBV15 and TRBJ2-5 gives the full variable domain: DAMVIQNPRYQVTQFGKPVTLSCSQTLNHNVMYWYQQKSSQAPKLLFHYYDKDFNNEADTPDNFQSRRPNTSFCFLDIRSPGLGDTAMYLCATSRGVETQYFGPGTRLLVL.

In this sample, this clone turned up a few times. J is TRBJ2-3 and V is TRBV9, with D unresolved. Germline V CDR1 and CDR2: SGDLS, YYNGEE. V lost 4 bases to trimming and J lost 7 bases, with 16 bases between them. This CDR3 spans 14 amino acids. The CDR3, as DNA: TGTGCCAGCAGCCCCCGGGCCTCTCTTCATACGCAGTATTTT. Translating it yields CASSPRASLHTQYF.

J is TRBJ2-5 and V is TRBV5-1; a possible D gene is TRBD2 (6 bases). Germline-derived CDR1 and CDR2 are SGHRS and YFSETQ. This CDR3 spans 12 amino acids. Trimming pared 7 bases from V and 5 bases from J, leaving 12 bases between. The CDR3 DNA follows: TGCGCCAGCGGTCGGGAGCACGAGACCCAGTACTTC. Translating it yields CASGREHETQYF.

This clone was detected only a few times. This rearrangement joins TRBV4-1 to TRBJ1-1; D is unclear. The germline gives CDR1 MGHRA, CDR2 YSYEKL. V was cut by 0 bases and J by 6 bases, with 8 bases left in between. This CDR3 comprises 13 residues. The CDR3 bases are TGCGCCAGCAGCCAAGATCCGGGAGCTGAAGCTTTCTTT. Protein: CASSQDPGAEAFF.